The 32 T cell receptor beta chains reported below all come from one sample, sequenced in a study of blood T cell repertoires in COVID-19. Assay used: immunoSEQ multiplex PCR; TCRdb lists only in-frame clones, some missing. Of 250,000 to 400,000 clones in the sample, more than 75% were seen once. The sequenced sample was PBMCs or T cells enriched from blood (not recorded which). All receptors come from a young woman who had recovered from COVID-19.

This clone was seen a handful of times. The rearrangement uses TRBV12-3 or TRBV12-4 and TRBJ1-5; D gene unclear. The CDR3 loop spans 13 amino acids. Trimming took off 3 bases at V and 5 bases at J, with 8 bases between the two ends. The CDR3 reads CASSLLADQPQHF. The CDR3 nucleotides are TGTGCCAGCAGTTTGCTAGCTGATCAGCCCCAGCATTTT.

The chain has TRBV27 and TRBJ1-2; D unclear. V was shortened by 2 bases and J by 4 bases, with 5 bases between the two germline ends. The CDR3 has 12 amino acids. Germline V gene data show CDR1 as MNHEY and CDR2 as SMNVEV (reference sequence). The CDR3, as DNA: TGTGCCAGCAGTTTAAACGGCTATGGCTACACCTTC. It is translated as CASSLNGYGYTF.

The V call is TRBV7-2, the J call TRBJ1-5, with 7 bases aligning to TRBD1. This CDR3 is 13 amino acids long. Germline V CDR1 and CDR2: SGHTA, FQGNSA. J gave up 4 bases and V 5 bases, and 2 bases lay outside the gene matches. CDR3 in DNA: TGTGCCAGCAGCCCGGGACAGAATCAGCCCCAGCATTTT. Amino acid sequence: CASSPGQNQPQHF.

The chain has TRBV21-1 and TRBJ1-2; the table's D call TRBD1 went unverified against the DNA. TRBV21-1 is reported as a pseudogene. This CDR3 has 14 amino acids. This chain's CDR3 is CASSLETGGEGYTF. In DNA, the CDR3 is TGTGCCAGCAGCCTCGAGACAGGGGGCGAAGGCTACACCTTC.

V and J are TRBV10-3 and TRBJ1-2; D gene uncertain. Looked up from germline, CDR1 is ENHRY and CDR2 is SYGVKD. V shed 3 bases and J shed 6 bases, with 8 bases lying between them. There are 12 residues in the CDR3. CDR3 DNA: TGTGCCATCAGTGATTACCGCGATGGCTACACCTTC. It specifies CAISDYRDGYTF.

The chain has TRBV11-2 and TRBJ2-3; 10 positions match TRBD2. Per germline, CDR1 SGHAT and CDR2 FQNNGV. The J segment lost 6 bases and the V segment lost 5 bases, leaving 14 bases of the junction unmatched. This CDR3 region has 17 residues. The chain's CDR3 is CASSKNLLAGLVDTQYF. CDR3 bases: TGTGCCAGCAGCAAGAATTTACTAGCGGGGCTGGTTGATACGCAGTATTTT.

V is TRBV18 and J is TRBJ1-1, with TRBD1 as a possible D gene (6 bases). CDR3 size: 13 residues. Between the trimmed V and J ends, which lost 6 bases and 11 bases, there was a span of 19 bases. The V gene's germline CDR1 is KGHSH and CDR2 LQKENI. The CDR3 nucleotides are TGTGCCAGCTCCGTGAGGGGGGGGGTCGACGCTTTCTTT. Its protein product is CASSVRGGVDAFF.

This chain uses TRBV5-6 with TRBJ1-2; 7 nucleotides agree with TRBD1. This CDR3 region has 16 residues. J was trimmed by 5 bases and V by 0 bases; bases with no gene match: 10. The V gene's germline CDR1 is SGHDT and CDR2 YYEEEE. The CDR3 region has the DNA TGTGCCAGCAGCTTGGTGCCGGGACAGAAAGTTTATGGCTACACCTTC. Its translation is CASSLVPGQKVYGYTF.

The genes are TRBV7-8 and TRBJ1-1, with a weak D call TRBD1 (5 bases). The CDR3 runs to 15 residues. CDR1 is SGHVS, CDR2 FQNEAQ, per germline. V lost 4 bases to trimming and J lost 8 bases, with 20 bases between them. CDR3 sequence: CASSSYAPGGAEAFF. CDR3 bases: TGTGCCAGCAGCTCCTACGCCCCGGGCGGGGCGGAAGCTTTCTTT.

The V and J genes are TRBV5-1 and TRBJ2-1; D may be TRBD2 (6 bases). CDR3 length equals 15 residues. Germline V gene data show CDR1 as SGHRS and CDR2 as YFSETQ. V lost 6 bases to trimming and J lost 0 bases, with 13 bases between them. CDR3 DNA sequence: TGCGCCAGCACACGGGGAGGAAGCTCCTACAATGAGCAGTTCTTC. The encoded protein is CASTRGGSSYNEQFF.

The V call is TRBV7-8, the J call TRBJ1-1; 7 positions agree with TRBD1. The CDR3 extends over 16 amino acids. V was clipped by 5 bases and J by 0 bases; unmatched bases: 9. In germline, CDR1 is SGHVS, CDR2 FQNEAQ. The DNA of the CDR3 is TGTGCCAGCAGCGCCCGGGACAGAGACTTGAACACTGAAGCTTTCTTT. Translated, it gives CASSARDRDLNTEAFF. Full variable domain (outside the CDR3, taken from reference TRBV7-8 and TRBJ1-1): GAGVSQSPRYKVAKRGQDVALRCDPISGHVSLFWYQQALGQGPEFLTYFQNEAQLDKSGLPSDRFFAERPEGSVSTLKIQRTQQEDSAVYLCASSARDRDLNTEAFFGQGTRLTVV.

The gene calls are TRBV2 and TRBJ1-2, with TRBD1 matching over 7 bases. From germline, CDR1 is SNHLY and CDR2 FYNNEI. V dropped 6 bases and J dropped 5; count of bases not matched to a gene: 6. The CDR3 is 13 amino acids. Here the CDR3 DNA reads TGTGCCAGCAGCATCACAGGGGAATATGGCTACACCTTC. As protein: CASSITGEYGYTF.

The CDR3 here is CASSLAGASGNTIYF. DNA for the CDR3: TGTGCCAGCAGCTTAGCGGGGGCATCAGGAAACACCATATATTTT. The rearrangement joins TRBV7-2 to TRBJ1-3; perhaps TRBD1 as D (6 bases). The ends were cut back, 0 bases at V and 4 bases at J, with 10 bases in the middle. Germline loops: CDR1 SGHTA, CDR2 FQGNSA. The CDR3 covers 15 residues.

This rearrangement joins TRBV19 to TRBJ1-2, with TRBD1 matching over 10 bases. Germline loops: CDR1 LNHDA, CDR2 SQIVND (reference sequence). The V and J ends lost 5 bases and 8 bases, in that order; junction bases with no gene match: 5. This CDR3 region has 13 residues. CDR3 amino acids: CASSPRTGGGYTF. DNA of the CDR3: TGTGCCAGTAGTCCCCGGACAGGGGGAGGCTACACCTTC.

This chain uses TRBV6-5 with TRBJ2-3; 7 bases are shared with TRBD1. The length of the CDR3 is 15 residues. Germline V lookup: CDR1 MNHEY, CDR2 SVGAGI. The junction had 8 bases not matched to a gene; V was cut back by 5 bases and J by 3 bases. CDR3 residues: CASSRDSSWTDTQYF. For the CDR3, the DNA is TGTGCCAGCAGTCGGGACAGTTCTTGGACAGATACGCAGTATTTT.

The chain joins TRBV21-1 to TRBJ2-4; the D call TRBD2 from the table was never checked on the DNA. TRBV21-1 is a known pseudogene. This CDR3 contains 14 residues. The CDR3 here is CASSKREAKNIQYF. The CDR3 DNA is TGTGCCAGCAGCAAAAGGGAGGCCAAAAACATTCAGTACTTC.

The V call is TRBV7-2, the J call TRBJ2-1, with 10 bases matching TRBD2. The V gene's germline CDR1 is SGHTA and CDR2 FQGNSA. The CDR3 runs to 16 residues. Trimming at V came to 6 bases and at J to 5 bases, leaving 10 bases not matched to a gene. The CDR3 DNA reads as TGTGCCAGCAGGCGTGGACTAGCGGACAACGACAATGAGCAGTTCTTC. This gives the protein CASRRGLADNDNEQFF.

The chain couples TRBV6-2 or TRBV6-3 to TRBJ1-1, with D unresolved. The germline V and J ends were trimmed by 2 bases and 1 base, with 5 bases remaining between them. Germline V lookup: CDR1 MNHEY, CDR2 SVGEGT. The CDR3 runs 13 residues. Here the CDR3 DNA reads TGTGCCAGCAGTTACGGGCGGAACACTGAAGCTTTCTTT. Amino acids: CASSYGRNTEAFF.

The J gene is TRBJ1-2, the V gene TRBV5-4; TRBD1 matches 8 bases. From germline, CDR1 is SGHNT and CDR2 YYREEE (reference sequence). The CDR3 has 14 residues. V lost 0 bases, J lost 3 bases, and 1 base stayed unmatched. CDR3 nucleotide sequence: TGTGCCAGCAGCTTGGTGGGACAGGACTATGGCTACACCTTC. It specifies CASSLVGQDYGYTF.

J is TRBJ1-1 and V is TRBV15; 7 nucleotides match TRBD1. Germline V gene data show CDR1 as LNHNV and CDR2 as YYDKDF (reference sequence). The length of the CDR3 is 17 residues. The ends lost 0 bases at V and 0 bases at J; junction bases unmatched: 7. The CDR3 loop is CATSREGGPGMNTEAFF. The CDR3 bases are TGTGCCACCAGCAGAGAAGGGGGCCCGGGTATGAACACTGAAGCTTTCTTT.

The rearrangement links TRBV18 to TRBJ1-1; 7 bases are a match to TRBD1. CDR3 length: 17 amino acids. CDR1 and CDR2 (germline): KGHSH, LQKENI. Losses at the gene ends were 2 bases for V and 1 base for J; bases not matched to a gene: 10. The DNA for the CDR3 is TGTGCCAGCTCACCAGTTGACAGGGCGGGACCGAACACTGAAGCTTTCTTT. Translated, it gives CASSPVDRAGPNTEAFF. Based on the CDR3 plus reference TRBV18 and TRBJ1-1, the full variable domain is NAGVMQNPRHLVRRRGQEARLRCSPMKGHSHVYWYRQLPEEGLKFMVYLQKENIIDESGMPKERFSAEFPKEGPSILRIQQVVRGDSAAYFCASSPVDRAGPNTEAFFGQGTRLTVV.

The J gene is TRBJ1-5, the V gene TRBV6-6, with D uncertain. Trimming stripped 2 bases from V and 2 bases from J, with 10 bases between. Germline lookup yields CDR1 MNHNY and CDR2 SVGAGI (reference sequence). The CDR3 runs to 15 residues. CDR3 sequence: CASSYGVIRNQPQHF. Here the CDR3 DNA reads TGTGCCAGCAGTTACGGAGTCATCCGCAATCAGCCCCAGCATTTT.

On this clone: Relative to the germline gene, one junction end is altered; a read error may explain this. The rearrangement joins TRBV30 to TRBJ2-4; 16 bases map to TRBD2. In germline, CDR1 is GTSNPN, CDR2 SVGIG (reference sequence). CDR3 size: 17 residues. In DNA, the CDR3 is TGTGCCTGGAGTAGTGGGACTAGCGGGGGGGCCATAAACATTCAGTACTTC. Translation: CAWSSGTSGGAINIQYF.

This chain joins TRBV19 and TRBJ2-7; TRBD1 matches at 7 bases. V trimming: 6 bases; J trimming: 5 bases; junction bases outside the gene matches: 7. The V gene's germline CDR1 is LNHDA and CDR2 SQIVND (reference sequence). The CDR3 covers 13 residues. The CDR3 spells CASRKRGQDEQYF. The CDR3 bases are TGTGCCAGTAGGAAAAGGGGGCAGGACGAGCAGTACTTC.

This sequence joins TRBV7-8 and TRBJ2-7; 11 positions match TRBD2. The ends lost 2 bases at V and 7 bases at J; junction bases unmatched: 10. CDR1 SGHVS and CDR2 FQNEAQ come from the germline V gene. The CDR3 consists of 16 residues. CDR3 protein: CASSLFSGGASGEQYF. For the CDR3, the DNA is TGTGCCAGCAGCTTATTTAGCGGGGGGGCCTCCGGGGAGCAGTACTTC.

The rearrangement uses TRBV5-6 and TRBJ1-5, with 10 bases matching TRBD1. V shed 4 bases, J shed 0 bases, and the junction held 4 bases outside the gene matches. Germline V gene sequence: CDR1 SGHDT, CDR2 YYEEEE. This CDR3 spans 16 amino acids. The DNA of the CDR3 is TGTGCCAGCAGCGGGGGGACAGGGGCTAGCAATCAGCCCCAGCATTTT. This gives the protein CASSGGTGASNQPQHF.

The J gene is TRBJ2-7, the V gene TRBV30, with D possibly matching TRBD1 (6 bases). Trimming left V 3 bases short and J 3 bases short, with 12 bases between. The CDR3 is 13 amino acids. Germline values: CDR1 GTSNPN, CDR2 SVGIG (reference sequence). The CDR3 DNA is TGTGCCTGGAGGGGGGCGGCGGGCTACGAGCAGTACTTC. This sequence encodes CAWRGAAGYEQYF.

This chain uses TRBV27 with TRBJ1-5; a possible D gene is TRBD1 (6 bases). The CDR3 runs to 15 residues. The germline V gene has CDR1 MNHEY and CDR2 SMNVEV (reference sequence). V shed 6 bases and J shed 0 bases, with 12 bases lying between them. The CDR3 here is CASRPGQTSNQPQHF. The CDR3 DNA reads as TGTGCCAGCAGACCCGGACAGACTAGCAATCAGCCCCAGCATTTT.

The chain has TRBV7-9 and TRBJ1-2, with a tentative D call TRBD1 (5 bases). Germline lookup yields CDR1 SEHNR and CDR2 FQNEAQ (reference sequence). CDR3 length: 16 amino acids. V was cut by 5 bases and J by 0 bases, with 16 bases left in between. The CDR3 region has the DNA TGTGCCAGCAGCCCTGGGGTGGGGGGAGCTAACTATGGCTACACCTTC. This codes for CASSPGVGGANYGYTF.

The chain couples TRBV28 to TRBJ2-1, with 8 bases matching TRBD1. V lost 6 bases to trimming and J lost 6 bases; unmatched junction nucleotides: 7. The CDR3 is 14 amino acids. Looked up from germline, CDR1 is MDHEN and CDR2 is SYDVKM. As DNA, the CDR3 is TGTGCCAGCAGACCCGCCGGACAGGGCAATGAGCAGTTCTTC. It yields the protein CASRPAGQGNEQFF.

This chain connects TRBV30 to TRBJ2-1; 10 nucleotides agree with TRBD2. J gave up 10 bases and V 3 bases, and 9 bases lay outside the gene matches. Germline V lookup: CDR1 GTSNPN, CDR2 SVGIG (reference sequence). The CDR3 length is 14 residues. The CDR3 bases are TGTGCCTGGAGCCTAGCGGGGGCTACCCGGGAGCAGTTCTTC. It is translated as CAWSLAGATREQFF.

This clone was seen once. J is TRBJ1-4 and V is TRBV11-2, with 8 bases matching TRBD1. The V segment lost 3 bases and the J segment 6 bases; nucleotides outside the gene matches: 9. The CDR3 has 16 amino acids. The germline gives CDR1 SGHAT, CDR2 FQNNGV. The CDR3 here is CASSFGQGLSHEKLFF. The CDR3, as DNA: TGTGCCAGCAGCTTTGGACAGGGTCTATCTCATGAAAAACTGTTTTTT.